These 24 T cell receptor beta chains share one sample of origin, sequenced in a study of cytomegalovirus exposure and HLA in healthy donors. The PCR made use of 60 Vbeta and 13 Jbeta primers. The protocol was immunoSEQ multiplex PCR, while the TCRdb copy is restricted to in-frame clones and leaves out a portion. The table shows about 120,000 clones, with around four fifths occurring only once. The sequencing input was PBMCs. The receptors derive from a man between 25 and 39 years old in good health and CMV-seropositive.

The chain recombines TRBV7-8 with TRBJ2-7, with TRBD2 as a possible D gene (7 bases). Germline V gives CDR1 SGHVS, CDR2 FQNEAQ. The V end lost 1 base, the J end lost 3 bases, and 19 bases lay between the germline ends. This CDR3 contains 17 residues. The CDR3 is CASSLVRGGGTYYEQYF. The CDR3 DNA reads as TGTGCCAGCAGCTTAGTGAGAGGGGGGGGAACATACTACGAGCAGTACTTC.

This clone has a handful of counts. The rearrangement joins TRBV2 to TRBJ2-7, with 7 bases matching TRBD1. Germline V gives CDR1 SNHLY, CDR2 FYNNEI. Trimming removed 8 bases from V and 7 bases from J; junction bases left unmatched: 11. The CDR3 is made up of 13 amino acids. The CDR3 reads CASDRDSLGEQYF. CDR3 nucleotides: TGTGCCAGCGATCGGGACAGTCTGGGTGAGCAGTACTTC.

This clone was seen more than once but under ten times. The gene calls are TRBV27 and TRBJ2-1, with 10 nucleotides matching TRBD1. The CDR3 sequence is 14 residues long. The V gene end was trimmed by 6 bases and the J gene end by 3 bases; junction bases not matched to a gene: 2. Germline assignment: CDR1 MNHEY and CDR2 SMNVEV (reference sequence). The CDR3 nucleotides read TGTGCCAGCAGACGGGACAGGGGCTACAATGAGCAGTTCTTC. Translating gives CASRRDRGYNEQFF.

This clone was observed once. The chain links TRBV5-4 to TRBJ2-7; D possibly corresponds to TRBD2 (6 bases). CDR3 length: 15 amino acids. CDR1 SGHNT and CDR2 YYREEE come from the germline V gene (reference sequence). Deletions cut 1 base from V and 0 bases from J, with 11 bases between. The CDR3 DNA sequence: TGTGCCAGCAGCTTGAGTTGGGGGGACTCCTACGAGCAGTACTTC. This gives the protein CASSLSWGDSYEQYF.

V and J are TRBV2 and TRBJ1-1; D ambiguous. Germline CDR1 is SNHLY and CDR2 is FYNNEI. The CDR3 spans 11 residues. Trimming pared 8 bases from V and 1 base from J, leaving 5 bases between. CDR3 DNA: TGTGCCAGCGGGCGGAACACTGAAGCTTTCTTT. Its protein is CASGRNTEAFF.

The J gene is TRBJ2-2, the V gene TRBV27, with 9 bases fitting TRBD1. V dropped 8 bases and J dropped 5; count of bases not matched to a gene: 9. Looked up from germline, CDR1 is MNHEY and CDR2 is SMNVEV (reference sequence). The CDR3 totals 15 residues. The CDR3 loop reads CASAFDRGRTGELFF. The CDR3 DNA reads TGTGCCAGCGCCTTTGACAGGGGGAGGACCGGGGAGCTGTTTTTT.

The chain recombines TRBV10-1 with TRBJ2-2; D not certain. The CDR3 spans 17 residues. The V gene lost 0 bases and the J gene lost 0 bases, with 11 bases spanning the gap. Germline V gene sequence: CDR1 WNHNN, CDR2 SYGVQD (reference sequence). Here the CDR3 DNA reads TGCGCCAGCAGTGAGTCGACGAGGCCCGCGAACACCGGGGAGCTGTTTTTT. Translated: CASSESTRPANTGELFF.

The chain joins TRBV11-2 to TRBJ2-3; TRBD2 agrees at 7 bases. The junction had 6 bases not matched to a gene; V was cut back by 2 bases and J by 7 bases. Per germline, CDR1 SGHAT and CDR2 FQNNGV. The CDR3 length is 14 residues. CDR3 loop: CASSLWGGRNTQYF. Written as DNA, the CDR3 is TGTGCCAGCAGCTTATGGGGGGGTCGAAATACGCAGTATTTT.

This rearrangement joins TRBV9 to TRBJ2-4, with 8 nucleotides matching TRBD1. Germline CDR1 reads SGDLS; CDR2 reads YYNGEE. The CDR3 covers 15 residues. Germline trimming cut 4 bases from V and 7 bases from J; bases unmatched to any gene: 10. This chain's CDR3 is CASSPTTGGTNIQYF. The CDR3 DNA reads as TGTGCCAGCAGCCCCACTACAGGGGGGACGAACATTCAGTACTTC.

This clone was found once. CDR3 residues: CATRPLAGGRNEQFF. The CDR3 DNA reads as TGTGCCACCCGACCCCTAGCGGGAGGACGGAATGAGCAGTTCTTC. The rearrangement links TRBV19 to TRBJ2-1, with 11 bases aligning to TRBD2. Germline V CDR1 and CDR2: LNHDA, SQIVND (reference sequence). Germline trimming cut 10 bases from V and 7 bases from J; bases unmatched to any gene: 12. The CDR3 has 15 residues.

With respect to this clone: One end of the junction fails to match germline, which may point to a read error. This chain joins TRBV4-2 and TRBJ1-5, with D hard to call. The CDR3 covers 11 residues. In germline, CDR1 is LGHNA, CDR2 YNFKEQ. The CDR3 DNA is TGTGCCAGCAGCCAAATTCAGCGCCAGCATTTT. The encoded protein is CASSQIQRQHF.

The chain couples TRBV4-2 to TRBJ2-3; D uncertain. V gave up 0 bases and J gave up 4 bases, with 17 bases separating them. Looked up from germline, CDR1 is LGHNA and CDR2 is YNFKEQ. This CDR3 comprises 17 residues. CDR3 DNA: TGTGCCAGCAGCCAAGAGGAATTAGCAGCTCGTTCAGATACGCAGTATTTT. Translation: CASSQEELAARSDTQYF.

The chain joins TRBV30 to TRBJ2-7; no definite D call. V lost 0 bases and J 3 bases, leaving 9 bases between the germline ends. Germline V lookup: CDR1 GTSNPN, CDR2 SVGIG (reference sequence). The length of the CDR3 is 13 residues. Written as DNA, the CDR3 is TGTGCCTGGAGTGTAAACAGTCTCTACGAGCAGTACTTC. Its protein product is CAWSVNSLYEQYF. Full variable domain (remainder filled in from reference TRBV30 and TRBJ2-7): SQTIHQWPATLVQPVGSPLSLECTVEGTSNPNLYWYRQAAGRGLQLLFYSVGIGQISSEVPQNLSASRPQDRQFILSSKKLLLSDSGFYLCAWSVNSLYEQYFGPGTRLTVT.

The chain links TRBV5-5 to TRBJ2-7, with TRBD2 matching over 9 bases. This CDR3 region has 15 residues. J was trimmed by 2 bases and V by 4 bases; bases with no gene match: 7. Germline values: CDR1 SGHKS, CDR2 YYEKEE (reference sequence). The CDR3 DNA reads as TGTGCCAGCAGCCTGCGACTAGCGGTGACCTACGAGCAGTACTTC. Protein product: CASSLRLAVTYEQYF.

V gene TRBV7-9 combines with J gene TRBJ2-7; 11 nucleotides align to TRBD2. Unmatched junction bases numbered 1, after V lost 3 bases and J lost 3 bases. Germline loops: CDR1 SEHNR, CDR2 FQNEAQ (reference sequence). The CDR3 loop spans 14 amino acids. The CDR3 DNA sequence: TGTGCCAGCAGCTTGACTAGCGGGATCTACGAGCAGTACTTC. Translating it yields CASSLTSGIYEQYF.

This clone is a singleton in its sample. The chain recombines TRBV5-4 with TRBJ2-1; 9 nucleotides match TRBD2. The V and J ends lost 4 bases and 7 bases, in that order; junction bases with no gene match: 9. The CDR3 has 15 amino acids. The germline V gene encodes CDR1 SGHNT and CDR2 YYREEE (reference sequence). CDR3 residues: CASSPPRTSVNEQFF. In nucleotides, the CDR3 is TGTGCCAGCAGCCCGCCGCGGACTAGCGTAAATGAGCAGTTCTTC. The entire variable domain, with the rest obtained from reference TRBV5-4 and TRBJ2-1, is as follows: ETGVTQSPTHLIKTRGQQVTLRCSSQSGHNTVSWYQQALGQGPQFIFQYYREEENGRGNFPPRFSGLQFPNYSSELNVNALELDDSALYLCASSPPRTSVNEQFFGPGTRLTVL.

This clone was counted only a few times. This chain joins TRBV28 and TRBJ1-1; D gene uncertain. Trimming took 1 base from V and 3 from J, leaving 12 bases between them. Germline V CDR1 and CDR2: MDHEN, SYDVKM. There are 15 residues in the CDR3. The DNA of the CDR3 is TGTGCCAGCAGTTTATCGGCCGGGGTTGACACTGAAGCTTTCTTT. This codes for CASSLSAGVDTEAFF.

The chain links TRBV6-5 to TRBJ2-7; weak D call: TRBD2 (6 bases). This CDR3 region has 12 residues. The V end lost 2 bases, the J end lost 6 bases, and 8 bases lay between the germline ends. Germline assignment: CDR1 MNHEY and CDR2 SVGAGI. The CDR3 loop is CASSYRGGEQYF. The DNA for the CDR3 is TGTGCCAGCAGTTACCGGGGAGGCGAGCAGTACTTC.

The J gene is TRBJ2-1, the V gene TRBV28; TRBD2 matches at 9 bases. Trimming cost V 7 bases and J 1 base; bases outside gene matches: 11. Germline-derived CDR1 and CDR2 are MDHEN and SYDVKM. This CDR3 region has 17 residues. The CDR3, as DNA: TGTGCCAGCACCCCGGGCGGGAGGGGGACGTCCTACAATGAGCAGTTCTTC. Its translation: CASTPGGRGTSYNEQFF.

This chain joins TRBV7-3 and TRBJ2-5, with 15 nucleotides matching TRBD2. The germline CDR1 and CDR2 sequences are SGHTA and FQGTGA. V shed 5 bases and J 3 bases; nucleotides not matched to a gene: 19. The CDR3 is 21 residues long. In DNA, the CDR3 is TGTGCCAGCAGCCTCCACACCCTAGGACTAGCGGGAGGGCCCGGGGAAGAGACCCAGTACTTC. Encoded protein: CASSLHTLGLAGGPGEETQYF.

This chain uses TRBV19 with TRBJ1-2; tentatively, D is TRBD1 (6 bases). The V gene lost 6 bases and the J gene lost 0 bases, with 17 bases spanning the gap. The CDR3 consists of 16 residues. Germline CDR1 is LNHDA and CDR2 is SQIVND (reference sequence). CDR3 DNA: TGTGCCAGTAGGGGGGCTGGGGGCCCCGCTAACTATGGCTACACCTTC. It translates to CASRGAGGPANYGYTF.

The chain combines TRBV2 with TRBJ2-1; 9 bases agree with TRBD2. After removal of 6 bases from V and 6 bases from J, the junction contained 12 bases not matched to a gene. CDR3 size: 16 residues. From germline, CDR1 is SNHLY and CDR2 FYNNEI. The CDR3 loop reads CASSLLAAGGSNEQFF. DNA for the CDR3: TGTGCCAGCAGCCTACTAGCAGCGGGAGGCTCCAATGAGCAGTTCTTC.

The rearrangement links TRBV7-7 to TRBJ2-1; D gene unclear. V was clipped by 1 base and J by 9 bases, with 10 bases between them. The CDR3 loop spans 13 amino acids. Germline lookup yields CDR1 SSHAT and CDR2 FNYEAQ (reference sequence). The CDR3 nucleotides are TGTGCCAGCAGCTTAGAACTGTCTGGTGAGCAGTTCTTC. Protein sequence: CASSLELSGEQFF.

The chain is built from TRBV28 and TRBJ2-7; 12 nucleotides align to TRBD2. V lost 9 bases and J lost 3; bases outside the gene matches: 6. CDR1 MDHEN and CDR2 SYDVKM come from the germline V gene. The CDR3 has 14 residues. Written as DNA, the CDR3 is TGTGCCAGTGAGAGGACTAGCGGGATCTACGAGCAGTACTTC. It is translated as CASERTSGIYEQYF.